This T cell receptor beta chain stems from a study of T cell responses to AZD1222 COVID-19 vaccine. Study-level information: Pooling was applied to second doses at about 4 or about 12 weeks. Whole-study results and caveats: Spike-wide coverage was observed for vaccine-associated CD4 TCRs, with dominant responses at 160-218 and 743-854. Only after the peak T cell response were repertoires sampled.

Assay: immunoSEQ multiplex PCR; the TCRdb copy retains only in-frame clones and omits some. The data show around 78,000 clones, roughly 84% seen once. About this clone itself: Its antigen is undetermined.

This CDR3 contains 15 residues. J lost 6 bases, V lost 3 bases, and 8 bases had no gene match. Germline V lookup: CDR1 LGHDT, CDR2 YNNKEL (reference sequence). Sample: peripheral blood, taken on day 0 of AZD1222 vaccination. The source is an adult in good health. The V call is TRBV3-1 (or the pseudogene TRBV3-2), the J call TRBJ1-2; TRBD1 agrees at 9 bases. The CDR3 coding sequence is TGTGCCAGCAGCCACCGCCGGACAGGGGCGGATGGCTACACCTTC. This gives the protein CASSHRRTGADGYTF.